This T cell receptor beta chain was captured in a study of cytomegalovirus exposure and HLA in healthy donors. Whole-study findings and limits: Reported findings show TCR beta sequences accurately forecast HLA-A and HLA-B alleles in most subjects. One later analysis reportedly identified an Asian-associated ancestry cluster that showed fewer N-insertions than the roughly 600-donor mean.

Germline values: CDR1 SEHNR, CDR2 FQNEAQ (reference sequence). The CDR3 spans 15 residues. V lost 5 bases and J lost 1, with 15 bases in between. The PCR had 60 Vbeta and 13 Jbeta primers. The protocol was immunoSEQ multiplex PCR, while the TCRdb copy is restricted to in-frame clones and leaves out a portion. The sample shows approximately 180,000 clones, over 75% of them seen only once. This clone has only a few counts. The antigen remains undetermined. Unrecorded immune exposure was likely among donors, who were nominally healthy when sampled. What was sequenced was PBMCs. The receptor was isolated from a girl under three years old in good health and CMV-seronegative. The chain recombines TRBV7-9 with TRBJ2-7; D is perhaps TRBD1 (5 bases). The CDR3 DNA sequence: TGTGCCAGCAGCCTTGGTTTGGGGCTTTCCTACGAGCAGTACTTC. It encodes CASSLGLGLSYEQYF.